The 3 T cell receptor beta chains in this list originate from one sample, sequenced in a study of T cell responses to AZD1222 COVID-19 vaccine. Here immunoSEQ multiplex PCR was the method, and the copy in TCRdb shows in-frame clones only, minus some. The profile shows 100,000 to 150,000 clones, roughly 93% of them singletons. The starting material was peripheral blood, obtained on day 0 of AZD1222 vaccination. These receptors were collected from an adult in good health.

The chain combines TRBV18 with TRBJ1-3; D perhaps matches TRBD1 (6 bases). The CDR3 is 18 residues long. Germline V CDR1 and CDR2: KGHSH, LQKENI. V was trimmed by 0 bases and J by 0 bases, leaving 15 bases between them. The CDR3 DNA reads as TGTGCCAGCTCACCACCCTCCCAACAGGGCAGCTCTGGAAACACCATATATTTT. This encodes CASSPPSQQGSSGNTIYF.

The chain links TRBV2 to TRBJ2-5; no clear D gene. Germline assignment: CDR1 SNHLY and CDR2 FYNNEI. CDR3 length: 12 residues. The ends were cut back, 6 bases at V and 7 bases at J, with 12 bases in the middle. This CDR3 is CASSYSVRTQYF. CDR3 bases: TGTGCCAGCAGCTACAGCGTTCGGACCCAGTACTTC.

The chain combines TRBV6-4 with TRBJ2-1, with TRBD1 matching 10 bases. The V segment lost 3 bases and the J segment 2 bases; nucleotides outside the gene matches: 4. The CDR3 is made up of 16 amino acids. In germline, CDR1 is MRHNA, CDR2 SNTAGT. The CDR3 sequence: CASSEGTGEAYNEQFF. The DNA of the CDR3 is TGTGCCAGCAGTGAGGGGACAGGGGAAGCCTACAATGAGCAGTTCTTC.